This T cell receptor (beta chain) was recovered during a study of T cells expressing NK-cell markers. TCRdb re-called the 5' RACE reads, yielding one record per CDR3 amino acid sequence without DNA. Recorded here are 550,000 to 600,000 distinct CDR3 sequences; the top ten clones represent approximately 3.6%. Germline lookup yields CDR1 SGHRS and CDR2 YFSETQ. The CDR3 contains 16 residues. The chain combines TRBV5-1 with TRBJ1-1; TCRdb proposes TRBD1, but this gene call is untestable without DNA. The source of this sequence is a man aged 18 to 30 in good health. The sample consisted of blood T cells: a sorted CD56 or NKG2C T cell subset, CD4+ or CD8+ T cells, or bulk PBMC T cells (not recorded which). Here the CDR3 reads CASSGGQTASNTEAFF. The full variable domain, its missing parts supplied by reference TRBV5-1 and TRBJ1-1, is KAGVTQTPRYLIKTRGQQVTLSCSPISGHRSVSWYQQTPGQGLQFLFEYFSETQRNKGNFPGRFSGRQFSNSRSEMNVSTLELGDSALYLCASSGGQTASNTEAFFGQGTRLTVV.